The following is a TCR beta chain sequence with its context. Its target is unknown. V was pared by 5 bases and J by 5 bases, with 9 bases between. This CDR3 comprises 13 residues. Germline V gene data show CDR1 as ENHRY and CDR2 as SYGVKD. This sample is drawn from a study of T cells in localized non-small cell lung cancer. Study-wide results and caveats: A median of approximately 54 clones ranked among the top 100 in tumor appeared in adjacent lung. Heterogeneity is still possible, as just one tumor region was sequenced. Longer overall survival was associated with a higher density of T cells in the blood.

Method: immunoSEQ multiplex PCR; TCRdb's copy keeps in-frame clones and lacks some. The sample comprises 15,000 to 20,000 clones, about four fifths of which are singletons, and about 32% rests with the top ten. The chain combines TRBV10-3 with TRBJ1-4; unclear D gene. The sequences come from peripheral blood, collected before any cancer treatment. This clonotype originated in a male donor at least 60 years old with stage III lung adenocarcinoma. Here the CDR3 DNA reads TGTGCCATCAGTTCGGCATTCAATGAAAAACTGTTTTTT. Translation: CAISSAFNEKLFF.